This T cell receptor beta chain was identified during a study of identical twins. Findings and caveats of the study: Fewer insertions were carried by abundant cord blood beta clonotypes, but none was seen in memory repertoires.

Germline V gene sequence: CDR1 MNHEY, CDR2 SMNVEV (reference sequence). The CDR3 is 15 amino acids. The ends were cut back, 0 bases at V and 3 bases at J, with 11 bases in the middle. This clonotype was picked up a small number of times. The antigen remains undetermined. No donor was unhealthy or non-Caucasian. TCRdb reprocessed the 5' RACE reads with MiXCR, giving one entry per CDR3 protein. This sample has roughly 350,000 distinct CDR3 sequences, with around 9% found just once. This TCR was recovered from a woman aged 45-60 years in good health. The material sequenced was naive T cells sorted from blood. This chain joins TRBV27 and TRBJ1-1; D is perhaps TRBD1 (5 bases). CDR3 loop: CASSLSGPLYTEAFF. CDR3 bases: TGTGCCAGCAGTTTATCGGGGCCGCTTTACACTGAAGCTTTCTTT.